One and the same sample provided the 29 T cell receptor beta chains below, sequenced in a study of blood T cell repertoires in COVID-19. TCRdb's table, derived via immunoSEQ multiplex PCR, lists solely in-frame clones and lacks some. The sample has roughly 200,000 clones, 80% to 85% seen once. The sample consisted of peripheral blood. These receptors were collected from a middle-aged woman with COVID-19, enrolled during active disease.

This chain uses TRBV9 with TRBJ2-1, with no clear D. The CDR3 is 16 residues long. Between the trimmed V and J ends, which lost 0 bases and 0 bases, there was a span of 10 bases. CDR1 and CDR2 from the germline V gene are SGDLS and YYNGEE. The CDR3 DNA sequence: TGTGCCAGCAGCGTAGGTGGCTTCAGCTCCTACAATGAGCAGTTCTTC. Protein sequence: CASSVGGFSSYNEQFF.

V gene TRBV10-1 combines with J gene TRBJ1-1; weak D call: TRBD1 (5 bases). V was cut by 1 base and J by 0 bases, with 9 bases left in between. This CDR3 region has 15 residues. The germline gives CDR1 WNHNN, CDR2 SYGVQD (reference sequence). The CDR3 loop reads CASSEWGGLNTEAFF. In DNA form, the CDR3 reads TGCGCCAGCAGTGAGTGGGGCGGCTTGAACACTGAAGCTTTCTTT.

The chain links TRBV9 to TRBJ1-1; tentatively, D is TRBD1 (5 bases). This CDR3 is built from 16 residues. CDR1 SGDLS and CDR2 YYNGEE come from the germline V gene. V lost 7 bases, J lost 3 bases, and 22 bases lay in between. Written as DNA, the CDR3 is TGTGCCAGCGGACCCCCAGGGAGGGAATTAGACACTGAAGCTTTCTTT. Its translation: CASGPPGRELDTEAFF.

J is TRBJ1-3 and V is TRBV9; weak D call: TRBD1 (6 bases). V was cut by 0 bases and J by 0 bases, with 19 bases left in between. From germline, CDR1 is SGDLS and CDR2 YYNGEE. This CDR3 contains 19 residues. The DNA for the CDR3 is TGTGCCAGCAGCGTAGCTTCGGGAGGGGGATCTAACTCTGGAAACACCATATATTTT. Its protein is CASSVASGGGSNSGNTIYF.

The chain couples TRBV28 to TRBJ2-7; TRBD1 matches at 8 bases. The CDR3 loop spans 17 amino acids. The ends lost 7 bases at V and 2 bases at J; junction bases unmatched: 16. CDR1 is MDHEN, CDR2 SYDVKM, per germline. The CDR3 sequence: CASTTFGPLDRAYEQYF. The DNA of the CDR3 is TGTGCCAGCACCACCTTCGGACCTTTGGACAGGGCCTACGAGCAGTACTTC.

This chain connects TRBV4-1 to TRBJ2-1, with D possibly matching TRBD2 (6 bases). Germline V gives CDR1 MGHRA, CDR2 YSYEKL. With 3 bases removed from V and 6 bases from J, the gap between germline ends came to 18 bases. The CDR3 runs 16 residues. DNA of the CDR3: TGCGCCAGCAGCCACCTTTCCGGGAGAGTAGGCAATGAGCAGTTCTTC. Translating gives CASSHLSGRVGNEQFF.

The rearrangement uses TRBV11-3 and TRBJ2-1, with 7 bases fitting TRBD2. The CDR3 covers 13 residues. V gave up 5 bases and J gave up 9 bases; unmatched junction bases: 7. Germline V gene data show CDR1 as SGHNT and CDR2 as YENEEA. CDR3 DNA sequence: TGTGCCAGCAGCACCCGACTAGCCGGTGAGCAGTTCTTC. This codes for CASSTRLAGEQFF.

V is TRBV11-2 and J is TRBJ2-3; D might be TRBD2 (6 bases). Trimming stripped 1 base from V and 4 bases from J, with 15 bases between. Germline V gives CDR1 SGHAT, CDR2 FQNNGV. The CDR3 length is 16 residues. For the CDR3, the DNA is TGTGCCAGCAGCTTAGCAGGAGGGTCGGGACCAGATACGCAGTATTTT. It specifies CASSLAGGSGPDTQYF. The full variable domain, its missing parts supplied by reference TRBV11-2 and TRBJ2-3, is EAGVAQSPRYKIIEKRQSVAFWCNPISGHATLYWYQQILGQGPKLLIQFQNNGVVDDSQLPKDRFSAERLKGVDSTLKIQPAKLEDSAVYLCASSLAGGSGPDTQYFGPGTRLTVL.

The chain couples TRBV2 to TRBJ1-4; 7 bases are a match to TRBD1. There are 15 residues in the CDR3. V trimming: 8 bases; J trimming: 8 bases; junction bases outside the gene matches: 14. Germline CDR1 is SNHLY and CDR2 is FYNNEI. CDR3 loop: CASLEPTGLWEKLFF. CDR3 bases: TGTGCCAGCCTGGAACCGACAGGGTTATGGGAAAAACTGTTTTTT.

This clone came up once. This chain uses TRBV10-1 with TRBJ1-2; the D gene is possibly TRBD1 (5 bases). The germline V gene has CDR1 WNHNN and CDR2 SYGVQD (reference sequence). The CDR3 length is 11 residues. Between the trimmed V and J ends, which lost 8 bases and 5 bases, there was a span of 9 bases. CDR3 residues: CASQGWYGYTF. CDR3 in DNA: TGCGCCAGCCAGGGATGGTATGGCTACACCTTC.

Details on this clone: Germline is not matched at one junction end, which may reflect a read error. V and J are TRBV6-5 and TRBJ1-1; D remains ambiguous. This CDR3 comprises 10 residues. CDR1 and CDR2 from the germline V gene are MNHEY and SVGAGI. The CDR3 region is CASSYLFQVF. In DNA form, the CDR3 reads TGTGCCAGCAGTTACCTGTTCCAGGTCTTT.

The V call is TRBV6-4, the J call TRBJ2-1; 12 bases match TRBD2. The length of the CDR3 is 15 residues. Trimming cost V 7 bases and J 8 bases; bases outside gene matches: 9. Germline V gene sequence: CDR1 MRHNA, CDR2 SNTAGT. The CDR3 region has the DNA TGTGCCAGCAAATTCCTAGCGGGAGGGGCGTATGAGCAGTTCTTC. This gives the protein CASKFLAGGAYEQFF.

This chain uses TRBV28 with TRBJ2-7; weak D call: TRBD2 (6 bases). With 4 bases removed from V and 0 bases from J, the gap between germline ends came to 10 bases. CDR1 is MDHEN and CDR2 is SYDVKM in the germline V gene. The length of the CDR3 is 14 residues. The CDR3 DNA reads as TGTGCCAGCAGTTGGGGACTGAACTCCTACGAGCAGTACTTC. Protein: CASSWGLNSYEQYF.

This chain joins TRBV12-5 and TRBJ2-1, with 10 positions matching TRBD1. Germline trimming cut 1 base from V and 8 bases from J; bases unmatched to any gene: 11. The CDR3 extends over 17 amino acids. CDR1 and CDR2 (germline): LGHNT, FRNRAP. CDR3 coding DNA: TGTGCTAGTGGTTTGGCCCTCGGGACAGGGGTTTCGCATGAGCAGTTCTTC. Its translation is CASGLALGTGVSHEQFF.

The chain carries TRBV9 and TRBJ1-1, with D maybe TRBD1 (6 bases). The CDR3 loop spans 15 amino acids. Germline V lookup: CDR1 SGDLS, CDR2 YYNGEE. Trimming took 0 bases from V and 7 from J, leaving 16 bases between them. The CDR3 region is CASSVGGGGANEAFF. CDR3 DNA: TGTGCCAGCAGCGTAGGGGGCGGGGGCGCCAATGAAGCTTTCTTT.

The gene calls are TRBV19 and TRBJ1-5; D might be TRBD1 (6 bases). The CDR3 totals 15 residues. V lost 3 bases and J 2 bases, leaving 11 bases between the germline ends. CDR1 and CDR2 (germline): LNHDA, SQIVND (reference sequence). The CDR3 is CASSIWAGGNQPQHF. The CDR3 DNA follows: TGTGCCAGTAGTATTTGGGCAGGGGGCAATCAGCCCCAGCATTTT.

The chain carries TRBV24-1 and TRBJ2-7; 7 bases line up with TRBD1. CDR3 length equals 13 residues. Germline-derived CDR1 and CDR2 are KGHDR and SFDVKD. Trimming at V came to 4 bases and at J to 2 bases, leaving 1 base not matched to a gene. CDR3 nucleotides: TGTGCCACCAGTGACGGACAGGCCTACGAGCAGTACTTC. It yields the protein CATSDGQAYEQYF.

V is TRBV7-9 and J is TRBJ1-2, with 9 nucleotides matching TRBD1. J was trimmed by 4 bases and V by 5 bases; bases with no gene match: 8. This CDR3 contains 15 residues. Per germline, CDR1 SEHNR and CDR2 FQNEAQ (reference sequence). In DNA, the CDR3 is TGTGCCAGCAGCGGCCGGGACAGGGTTTTCTATGGCTACACCTTC. Protein: CASSGRDRVFYGYTF.

This clone showed up just once. The chain combines TRBV19 with TRBJ2-4; TRBD2 aligns across 8 bases. The CDR3 totals 16 residues. Unmatched junction bases numbered 11, after V lost 5 bases and J lost 5 bases. Germline loops: CDR1 LNHDA, CDR2 SQIVND (reference sequence). The DNA of the CDR3 is TGTGCCAGTAGTTCCCAAGGCGGGGGACTAGAAAACATTCAGTACTTC. Its translation is CASSSQGGGLENIQYF.

This clone was observed a few times. V gene TRBV29-1 combines with J gene TRBJ1-2, with TRBD1 matching over 9 bases. CDR3 length: 15 amino acids. The V and J ends lost 3 bases and 8 bases, in that order; junction bases with no gene match: 13. Germline CDR1 SQVTM, CDR2 ANQGSEA. CDR3 protein: CSVEPRDRDSYGYTF. DNA for the CDR3: TGCAGCGTTGAGCCCCGGGACAGGGATAGTTACGGCTACACCTTC. Filled out from reference TRBV29-1 and TRBJ1-2, the complete variable domain reads SAVISQKPSRDICQRGTSLTIQCQVDSQVTMMFWYRQQPGQSLTLIATANQGSEATYESGFVIDKFPISRPNLTFSTLTVSNMSPEDSSIYLCSVEPRDRDSYGYTFGSGTRLTVV.

The rearrangement uses TRBV28 and TRBJ2-1, with TRBD1 matching 7 bases. V lost 4 bases to trimming and J lost 0 bases; unmatched junction nucleotides: 12. Germline V lookup: CDR1 MDHEN, CDR2 SYDVKM. There are 18 residues in the CDR3. CDR3 in DNA: TGTGCCAGCAGTTCCCCTTCGACAGGGTTGAGCTCCTACAATGAGCAGTTCTTC. Its translation: CASSSPSTGLSSYNEQFF.

The V gene is TRBV19, the J gene TRBJ2-7, with a weak D call TRBD2 (5 bases). V was trimmed by 10 bases and J by 4 bases, leaving 20 bases between them. Germline CDR1 reads LNHDA; CDR2 reads SQIVND (reference sequence). The length of the CDR3 is 14 residues. The CDR3 DNA sequence: TGTGCCACCCAGTATACTGGAGGAATTTACGAGCAGTACTTC. Its protein is CATQYTGGIYEQYF.

This clone was recorded a few times. In DNA form, the CDR3 reads TGTGCCAGCAGTTTCGGACATAGGGCTGAAGCTTTCTTT. It codes for CASSFGHRAEAFF. The V gene is TRBV6-5, the J gene TRBJ1-1; a weak D match, TRBD1 (5 bases). This CDR3 contains 13 residues. Germline CDR1 MNHEY, CDR2 SVGAGI. V lost 4 bases to trimming and J lost 6 bases, with 12 bases between them.

This rearrangement joins TRBV7-9 to TRBJ2-7; 10 bases fit TRBD2. The ends lost 6 bases at V and 2 bases at J; junction bases unmatched: 4. This CDR3 contains 14 residues. CDR1 and CDR2 from the germline V gene are SEHNR and FQNEAQ (reference sequence). In DNA, the CDR3 is TGTGCCAGCAGGAGCGGGGGGGGTCCCTACGAGCAGTACTTC. Protein: CASRSGGGPYEQYF.

The chain's CDR3 is CASSPGTSGTDTQYF. For the CDR3, the DNA is TGTGCCAGCAGCCCCGGGACTAGCGGCACAGATACGCAGTATTTT. This chain links TRBV13 with TRBJ2-3; 10 bases are shared with TRBD2. Per germline, CDR1 PRHDT and CDR2 FYEKMQ (reference sequence). V dropped 5 bases and J dropped 1; count of bases not matched to a gene: 3. The CDR3 covers 15 residues.

CDR3 in amino acids: CASLRIRGGSEKLFF. DNA of the CDR3: TGTGCCAGTCTTAGAATCAGGGGCGGGAGTGAAAAACTGTTTTTT. The chain couples TRBV6-5 to TRBJ1-4, with a possible D match to TRBD1 (6 bases). The CDR3 totals 15 residues. Germline loops: CDR1 MNHEY, CDR2 SVGAGI. V was cut by 9 bases and J by 7 bases, with 21 bases left in between.

V gene TRBV5-8 combines with J gene TRBJ1-4; 7 bases line up with TRBD1. Germline V gene lookup returns CDR1 SGHTS and CDR2 YDEGEE. V shed 4 bases and J 4 bases; nucleotides not matched to a gene: 4. This CDR3 has 14 residues. The CDR3 loop reads CASSPDRRNEKLFF. CDR3 DNA: TGTGCCAGCAGCCCGGACAGGCGTAATGAAAAACTGTTTTTT.

This clone came up once. The gene calls are TRBV4-1 and TRBJ1-3; D ambiguous. Trimming shortened V by 5 bases and J by 0 bases, and 17 bases separated the two germline ends. In germline, CDR1 is MGHRA, CDR2 YSYEKL. The CDR3 length is 17 residues. The CDR3 loop is CASSSDIPTFSGNTIYF. The CDR3 DNA reads TGCGCCAGCAGCTCCGACATCCCGACCTTCTCTGGAAACACCATATATTTT.

The chain recombines TRBV25-1 with TRBJ1-1; 9 nucleotides line up with TRBD1. This CDR3 has 13 amino acids. V shed 4 bases, J shed 10 bases, and the junction held 7 bases outside the gene matches. The germline V gene encodes CDR1 MGHDK and CDR2 SYGVNS. The CDR3, as DNA: TGTGCCAGCAGTGCGGGACAGGGCCGGGGAGCTTTCTTT. Its translation: CASSAGQGRGAFF.